This paragraph reports one T cell receptor beta chain. Profiling relied on immunoSEQ multiplex PCR, and the TCRdb table lists in-frame clones only, not all of them. The data show tens of thousands of clones, with roughly 94% seen just once and 0.38% held by the top ten. The CDR3 sequence is 13 residues long. V was clipped by 5 bases and J by 4 bases, with 9 bases between them. Germline CDR1 reads KGHSH; CDR2 reads LQKENI. This sample stems from a study of technical replicates of blood from several donors. The clonotype originates from a human donor in good health. J is TRBJ1-3 and V is TRBV18; D remains ambiguous. Sequences were obtained from T cells isolated from PBMCs. CDR3 sequence: CASSIHQGNTIYF. The CDR3 region has the DNA TGTGCCAGCTCAATACACCAGGGAAACACCATATATTTT.